A single T cell receptor beta chain is shown here with its context. Its matching antigen is unknown. TCRdb itself ran the reads through MiXCR, one entry per CDR3 protein. The repertoire holds a few hundred thousand distinct CDR3 sequences, about 20% seen once, with approximately 18% in the top ten. The data derive from a study of T cell repertoires in cytomegalovirus infection. Background on the study: It was the public TCR beta signatures that indicated both CMV infection and matching HLA type.

CDR1 SEHNR and CDR2 FQNEAQ come from the germline V gene (reference sequence). V was clipped by 1 base and J by 4 bases, with 19 bases between them. CDR3 length equals 17 residues. General observations from the study: HLA-C-restricted CMV clonotypes gave the most frequent clonotype in two of eight donors.

The TCR comes from a human donor in good health (CMV status not recorded). Some clones in this sample may be carry-over from other donors' samples. The source material was CD8+ T cells from PBMCs. V and J are TRBV7-9 and TRBJ1-1; perhaps TRBD1 as D (5 bases). Here the CDR3 reads CASSLGGSSVPGTEAFF. The DNA for the CDR3 is TGTGCCAGCAGCTTAGGGGGGAGTTCGGTCCCAGGCACTGAAGCTTTCTTT.